This T cell receptor beta chain derives from a study of blood T cells in healthy people across ages. This clonotype was counted only a few times. The CDR3 runs to 15 residues. The V gene end was trimmed by 3 bases and the J gene end by 11 bases; junction bases not matched to a gene: 5. The germline CDR1 and CDR2 sequences are PRHDT and FYEKMQ (reference sequence). Healthy Caucasian individuals from Russia aged about 6 to 95 were enrolled as donors. The second PCR ran roughly 6 to 11 cycles with a sample-barcoded 5' primer and J-beta primers. A single record per CDR3 protein comes from TCRdb applying MiXCR to the 5' RACE reads. The sample consists of 1.2 million to 1.5 million distinct CDR3 sequences, 42% of them appearing once.

This receptor was taken from a woman aged 18-30 years in good health. The chain joins TRBV13 to TRBJ2-1; 15 nucleotides align to TRBD2. Material for sequencing was blood. The CDR3 DNA sequence: TGTGCCAGCAGCTTCCGGACTAGCGGGGGGGCTCAGCAGTTCTTC. Its translation is CASSFRTSGGAQQFF.